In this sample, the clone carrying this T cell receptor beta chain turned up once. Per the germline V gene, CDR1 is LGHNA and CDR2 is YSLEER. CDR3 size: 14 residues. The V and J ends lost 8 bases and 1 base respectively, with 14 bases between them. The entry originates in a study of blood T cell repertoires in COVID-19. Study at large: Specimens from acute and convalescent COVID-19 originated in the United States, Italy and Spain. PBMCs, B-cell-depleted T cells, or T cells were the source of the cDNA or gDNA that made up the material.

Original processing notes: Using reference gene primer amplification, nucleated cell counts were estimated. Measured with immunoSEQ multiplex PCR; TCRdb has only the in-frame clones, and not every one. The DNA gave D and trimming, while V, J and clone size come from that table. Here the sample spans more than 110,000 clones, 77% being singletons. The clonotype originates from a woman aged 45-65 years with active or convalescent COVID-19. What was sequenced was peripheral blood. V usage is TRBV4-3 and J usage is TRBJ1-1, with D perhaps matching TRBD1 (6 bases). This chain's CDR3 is CASRQQGGNTEAFF. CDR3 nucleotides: TGCGCCAGCCGACAACAGGGCGGGAACACTGAAGCTTTCTTT.